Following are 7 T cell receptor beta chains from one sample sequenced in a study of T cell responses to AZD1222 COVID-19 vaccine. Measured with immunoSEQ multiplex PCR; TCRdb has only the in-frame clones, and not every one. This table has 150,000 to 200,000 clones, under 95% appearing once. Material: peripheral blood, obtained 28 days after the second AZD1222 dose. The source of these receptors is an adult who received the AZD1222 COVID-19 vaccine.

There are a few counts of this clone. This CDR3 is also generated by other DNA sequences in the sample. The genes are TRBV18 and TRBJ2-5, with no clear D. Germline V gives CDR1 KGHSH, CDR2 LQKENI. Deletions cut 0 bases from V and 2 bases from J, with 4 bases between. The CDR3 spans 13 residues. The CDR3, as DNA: TGTGCCAGCTCACCACCGGGGCAAGAGACCCAGTACTTC. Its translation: CASSPPGQETQYF.

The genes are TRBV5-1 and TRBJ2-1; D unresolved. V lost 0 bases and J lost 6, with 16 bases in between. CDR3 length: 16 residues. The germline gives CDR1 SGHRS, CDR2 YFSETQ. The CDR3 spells CASSLAPGSAGNEQFF. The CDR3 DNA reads TGCGCCAGCAGCTTGGCCCCGGGCTCCGCTGGCAATGAGCAGTTCTTC. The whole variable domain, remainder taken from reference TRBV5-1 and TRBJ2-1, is KAGVTQTPRYLIKTRGQQVTLSCSPISGHRSVSWYQQTPGQGLQFLFEYFSETQRNKGNFPGRFSGRQFSNSRSEMNVSTLELGDSALYLCASSLAPGSAGNEQFFGPGTRLTVL.

CDR3 in amino acids: CASHKGGLLDTQYF. The CDR3 region has the DNA TGTGCCAGCCATAAGGGAGGGTTGTTGGATACGCAGTATTTT. V and J are TRBV2 and TRBJ2-3; 7 bases line up with TRBD2. Per germline, CDR1 SNHLY and CDR2 FYNNEI. Germline trimming cut 8 bases from V and 6 bases from J; bases unmatched to any gene: 11. The length of the CDR3 is 14 residues.

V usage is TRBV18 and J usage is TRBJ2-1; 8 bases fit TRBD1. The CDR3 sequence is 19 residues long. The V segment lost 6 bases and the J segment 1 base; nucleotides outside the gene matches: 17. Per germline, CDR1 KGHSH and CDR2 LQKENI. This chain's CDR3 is CASSLALGTGTLSYNEQFF. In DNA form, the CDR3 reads TGTGCCAGCTCTCTTGCACTCGGGACAGGTACTTTGTCCTACAATGAGCAGTTCTTC.

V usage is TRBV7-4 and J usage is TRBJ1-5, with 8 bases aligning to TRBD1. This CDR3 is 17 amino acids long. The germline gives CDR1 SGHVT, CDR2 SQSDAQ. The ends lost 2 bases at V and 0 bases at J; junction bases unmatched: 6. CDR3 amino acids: CASSLNQDRDSNQPQHF. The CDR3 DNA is TGTGCCAGCAGCTTAAACCAGGACAGGGATAGCAATCAGCCCCAGCATTTT.

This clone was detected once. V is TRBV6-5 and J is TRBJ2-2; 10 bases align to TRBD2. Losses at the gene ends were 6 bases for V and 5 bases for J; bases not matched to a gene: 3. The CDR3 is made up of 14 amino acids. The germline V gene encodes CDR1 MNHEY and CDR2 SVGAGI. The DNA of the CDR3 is TGTGCCAGCAGCTCTAGCGGGAGAACCGGGGAGCTGTTTTTT. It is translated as CASSSSGRTGELFF.

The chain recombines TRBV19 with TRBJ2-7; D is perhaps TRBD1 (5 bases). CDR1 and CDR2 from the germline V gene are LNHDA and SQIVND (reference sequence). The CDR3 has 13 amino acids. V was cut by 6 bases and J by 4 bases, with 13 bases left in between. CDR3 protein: CASSSGIYYEQYF. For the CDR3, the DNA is TGTGCCAGTAGCTCAGGGATCTATTACGAGCAGTACTTC. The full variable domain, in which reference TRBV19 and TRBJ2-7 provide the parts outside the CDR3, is DGGITQSPKYLFRKEGQNVTLSCEQNLNHDAMYWYRQDPGQGLRLIYYSQIVNDFQKGDIAEGYSVSREKKESFPLTVTSAQKNPTAFYLCASSSGIYYEQYFGPGTRLTVT.